Listed below are T cell receptor beta chains from one sample, sequenced in a study of neoadjuvant anti-PD-1 for oral cavity cancer. The assay was immunoSEQ multiplex PCR, and TCRdb's table has in-frame clones only and misses some. The sample records tens of thousands of clones, around 88% being singletons. Sequencing was performed on PBMCs, taken before nivolumab (anti-PD-1) treatment. The source of these receptors is a person aged 40 to 85 with oral cavity squamous cell carcinoma. The CDR3 runs from the conserved cysteine through the conserved F or W. D genes are given only for firm matches. Rows give clone size only sometimes, using once, few, many, or a class for an expanded clone.

size: -; V: TRBV5-4; length: 12; D: -; J: TRBJ2-5; DNA: TGTGCCAGCAGTCTATGGGGAGAGACCCAGTACTTC; CDR3: CASSLWGETQYF
size: few; V: TRBV29-1; length: 15; D: -; J: TRBJ2-5; DNA: TGCAGCGTTGACCCTGGGGGGGCCCTACAAGAGACCCAGTACTTC; CDR3: CSVDPGGALQETQYF
size: -; V: TRBV9; length: 14; D: -; J: TRBJ1-5; DNA: TGTGCCAGCAGCCCCCGGGACAGCAATCAGCCCCAGCATTTT; CDR3: CASSPRDSNQPQHF
size: -; V: TRBV5-1; length: 13; D: TRBD1; J: TRBJ1-1; DNA: TGCGCCAGCAGCTTGCAGGGGGTCACTGAAGCTTTCTTT; CDR3: CASSLQGVTEAFF
size: -; V: TRBV6-4; length: 16; D: -; J: TRBJ1-2; DNA: TGTGCCAGCAGCGCCTTGGGAGGAGGCTCTAACTATGGCTACACCTTC; CDR3: CASSALGGGSNYGYTF
size: -; V: TRBV6-1; length: 15; D: TRBD1; J: TRBJ2-1; DNA: TGTGCCAGCAGTGAAAGTCAGGGGGCGCGGGATGAGCAGTTCTTC; CDR3: CASSESQGARDEQFF
size: -; V: TRBV6-1; length: 15; D: TRBD1; J: TRBJ2-7; DNA: TGTGCCAGCAGTGGGGGGACAGGGGGAACCTACGAGCAGTACTTC; CDR3: CASSGGTGGTYEQYF
size: -; V: TRBV25-1; length: 16; D: TRBD2; J: TRBJ2-7; DNA: TGTGCCAGCAGTGCCCACCGGGAGGCCCTGTCCTACGAGCAGTACTTC; CDR3: CASSAHREALSYEQYF
size: -; V: TRBV2; length: 11; D: -; J: TRBJ1-1; DNA: TGTGCCAGCAGGTATCACACTGAAGCTTTCTTT; CDR3: CASRYHTEAFF
size: -; V: TRBV19; length: 16; D: -; J: TRBJ1-6; DNA: TGTGCCAGTAGTCCGCCTCTCGGGACCGTCAATTCACCCCTCCACTTT; CDR3: CASSPPLGTVNSPLHF
size: -; V: TRBV4-1; length: 16; D: TRBD1; J: TRBJ1-2; DNA: TGCGCCAGCAGCCACCCAGGGACAGGGAGTTGGCGTGGCTACACCTTC; CDR3: CASSHPGTGSWRGYTF
size: -; V: TRBV19; length: 16; D: -; J: TRBJ1-5; DNA: TGTGCCAGTAGCTCCTTGTGGGGGTTTAGCAATCAGCCCCAGCATTTT; CDR3: CASSSLWGFSNQPQHF
size: -; V: TRBV10-1; length: 13; D: TRBD2; J: TRBJ2-7; DNA: TGCGCCAGCAGTCAAGAACTAGCGGGAGTACGGTACTTC; CDR3: CASSQELAGVRYF
size: -; V: TRBV6-4; length: 15; D: -; J: TRBJ2-1; DNA: TGTGCCAGCTCCCTCGACGGGAGCTCCTACAATGAGCAGTTCTTC; CDR3: CASSLDGSSYNEQFF
size: few; V: TRBV5-1; length: 14; D: -; J: TRBJ1-2; DNA: TGCGCCAGCAGCTTGGACAGGGTGCTCTATGGCTACACCTTC; CDR3: CASSLDRVLYGYTF
size: -; V: TRBV6-6; length: 14; D: -; J: TRBJ2-3; DNA: TGTGCCAGCATCGAGAGGTATAGCACAGATACGCAGTATTTT; CDR3: CASIERYSTDTQYF
size: -; V: TRBV29-1; length: 14; D: -; J: TRBJ2-1; DNA: TGCAGCGCCCTACTTCTAGCGTTCGGGGATGAGCAGTTCTTC; CDR3: CSALLLAFGDEQFF
size: -; V: TRBV10-3; length: 11; D: -; J: TRBJ2-7; DNA: TGTGCCATCAGTGATACCTACGAGCAGTACTTC; CDR3: CAISDTYEQYF
size: -; V: TRBV5-6; length: 15; D: TRBD1; J: TRBJ1-4; DNA: TGTGCCAGCAGCTTGGTTGGCAGGGGGAATGAAAAACTGTTTTTT; CDR3: CASSLVGRGNEKLFF
size: -; V: TRBV11-2; length: 15; D: TRBD1; J: TRBJ2-7; DNA: TGTGCCAGCAGGAGACCGGGACAGGGGTACTACGAGCAGTACTTC; CDR3: CASRRPGQGYYEQYF
size: -; V: TRBV10-3; length: 15; D: TRBD1; J: TRBJ2-1; DNA: TGTGCCATCAGCGTAACCCGACAGGGCCACAATGAGCAGTTCTTC; CDR3: CAISVTRQGHNEQFF
size: -; V: TRBV28; length: 15; D: -; J: TRBJ1-5; DNA: TGTGCCAGCAGTTTCCAATACCCAGGGGCCCAGCCCCAGCATTTT; CDR3: CASSFQYPGAQPQHF
size: -; V: TRBV5-4; length: 14; D: TRBD1; J: TRBJ1-2; DNA: TGTGCCAGCAGCTTGGCCAGGGGGCAAGATGGCTACACCTTC; CDR3: CASSLARGQDGYTF
size: -; V: TRBV5-1; length: 14; D: -; J: TRBJ1-4; DNA: TGCGCCAGCAGCTTGGGGGGGCCCGCGGAAAAACTGTTTTTT; CDR3: CASSLGGPAEKLFF
size: -; V: TRBV15; length: 15; D: TRBD1; J: TRBJ1-1; DNA: TGTGCCACCAGGAACCGACAGGGGACGAACACTGAAGCTTTCTTT; CDR3: CATRNRQGTNTEAFF
size: -; V: TRBV6-1; length: 13; D: -; J: TRBJ1-2; DNA: TGTGCCAGCGGACAGTCCTTCCTGGCTGGCTACACCTTC; CDR3: CASGQSFLAGYTF
size: -; V: TRBV29-1; length: 12; D: -; J: TRBJ2-3; DNA: TGCAGCGTTGAAGAGGGTCCAGATACGCAGTATTTT; CDR3: CSVEEGPDTQYF